The next 7 T cell receptor beta chains were all read from a single sample in a study of blood T cell repertoires in COVID-19. TCRdb keeps only in-frame clones here, not all; method: immunoSEQ multiplex PCR. The repertoire holds 380,000 or so clones, approximately 88% seen once, with more than 0.9% in the top ten. Sequences were obtained from PBMCs or T cells enriched from blood (not recorded which). These receptors were obtained from a woman aged 25 to 39 with acute COVID-19.

The V gene is TRBV14, the J gene TRBJ2-1; 7 nucleotides align to TRBD2. CDR1 SGHDN and CDR2 FVKESK come from the germline V gene. This CDR3 region has 20 residues. The V gene end was trimmed by 4 bases and the J gene end by 0 bases; junction bases not matched to a gene: 18. The CDR3 loop is CASSPGPTSDGGSSYNEQFF. Written as DNA, the CDR3 is TGTGCCAGCAGCCCCGGTCCGACTAGTGACGGGGGGAGCTCCTACAATGAGCAGTTCTTC.

This clone was detected only a few times. The chain joins TRBV28 to TRBJ1-5; maybe TRBD1 (5 bases). Trimming removed 7 bases from V and 2 bases from J, with 12 bases in between. CDR3 length: 14 residues. CDR1 is MDHEN, CDR2 SYDVKM, per germline. The chain's CDR3 is CASNPGGRNQPQHF. CDR3 nucleotide sequence: TGTGCCAGCAATCCCGGGGGTCGCAATCAGCCCCAGCATTTT.

The genes are TRBV2 and TRBJ2-7, with TRBD2 matching 9 bases. This CDR3 is built from 16 residues. CDR1 and CDR2 from the germline V gene are SNHLY and FYNNEI. Unmatched junction bases numbered 13, after V lost 6 bases and J lost 4 bases. The CDR3 DNA reads as TGTGCCAGCAGCCCCCGGGCGGGGGGGCCAGTTTACGAGCAGTACTTC. Protein product: CASSPRAGGPVYEQYF.

The CDR3 loop reads CASSIRGSNQPQHF. CDR3 coding DNA: TGTGCCAGCAGCATTCGGGGTAGCAATCAGCCCCAGCATTTT. The chain carries TRBV27 and TRBJ1-5; D gene unclear. This CDR3 is 14 amino acids long. The V end lost 6 bases, the J end lost 0 bases, and 9 bases lay between the germline ends. Germline CDR1 MNHEY, CDR2 SMNVEV (reference sequence).

This chain uses TRBV5-1 with TRBJ2-7; 8 bases fit TRBD2. Trimming cost V 0 bases and J 2 bases; bases outside gene matches: 4. CDR1 is SGHRS and CDR2 is YFSETQ in the germline V gene. The CDR3 has 15 residues. In nucleotides, the CDR3 is TGCGCCAGCAGCTTGGCCGGGGGGGGACCCTACGAGCAGTACTTC. Encoded protein: CASSLAGGGPYEQYF.

This chain links TRBV5-1 with TRBJ1-2, with a weak D call TRBD1 (6 bases). Germline V CDR1 and CDR2: SGHRS, YFSETQ. V dropped 6 bases and J dropped 6 bases, with 21 bases sitting between them. There are 15 residues in the CDR3. The CDR3 region is CASNPLPGQTDGYTF. The CDR3 nucleotides are TGCGCCAGCAACCCACTACCAGGACAGACGGATGGCTACACCTTC.

The chain couples TRBV7-2 to TRBJ2-1; TRBD2 agrees at 11 bases. J was trimmed by 5 bases and V by 5 bases; bases with no gene match: 8. The CDR3 contains 16 residues. Germline lookup yields CDR1 SGHTA and CDR2 FQGNSA. CDR3 sequence: CASSPKTSGANNEQFF. The CDR3 region has the DNA TGTGCCAGCAGCCCAAAGACTAGCGGGGCGAACAATGAGCAGTTCTTC.